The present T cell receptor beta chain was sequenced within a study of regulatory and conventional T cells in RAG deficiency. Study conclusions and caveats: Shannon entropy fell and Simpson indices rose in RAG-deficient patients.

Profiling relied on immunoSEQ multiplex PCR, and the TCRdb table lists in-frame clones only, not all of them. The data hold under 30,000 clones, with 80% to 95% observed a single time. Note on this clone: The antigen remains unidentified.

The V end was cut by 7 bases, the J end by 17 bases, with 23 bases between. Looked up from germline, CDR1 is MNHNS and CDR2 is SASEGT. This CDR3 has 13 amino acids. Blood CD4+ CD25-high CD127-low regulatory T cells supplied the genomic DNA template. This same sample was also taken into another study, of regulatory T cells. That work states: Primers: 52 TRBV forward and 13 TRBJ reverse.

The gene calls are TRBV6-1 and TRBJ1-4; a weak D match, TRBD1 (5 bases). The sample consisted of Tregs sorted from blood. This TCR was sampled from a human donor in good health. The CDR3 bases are TGTGCCAGCAACTCACGAGACGGGCAGGGCGGATTTTTT. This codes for CASNSRDGQGGFF.